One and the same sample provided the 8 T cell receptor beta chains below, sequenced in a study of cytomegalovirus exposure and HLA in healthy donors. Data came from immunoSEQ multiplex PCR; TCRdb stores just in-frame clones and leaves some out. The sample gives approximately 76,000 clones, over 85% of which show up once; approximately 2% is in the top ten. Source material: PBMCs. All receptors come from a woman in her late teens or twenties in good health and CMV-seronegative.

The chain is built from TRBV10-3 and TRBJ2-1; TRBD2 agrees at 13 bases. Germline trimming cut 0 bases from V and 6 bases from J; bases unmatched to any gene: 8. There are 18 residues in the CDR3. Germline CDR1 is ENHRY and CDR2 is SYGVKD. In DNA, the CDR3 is TGTGCCATCAGTGAGTCGTTGGGACTAGCGGGATTGGGCAATGAGCAGTTCTTC. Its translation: CAISESLGLAGLGNEQFF.

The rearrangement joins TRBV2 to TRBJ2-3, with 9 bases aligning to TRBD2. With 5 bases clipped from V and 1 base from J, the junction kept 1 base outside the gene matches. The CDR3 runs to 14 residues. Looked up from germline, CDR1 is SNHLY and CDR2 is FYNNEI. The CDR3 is CASSRLAGTDTQYF. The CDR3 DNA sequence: TGTGCCAGCAGTCGACTAGCGGGCACAGATACGCAGTATTTT.

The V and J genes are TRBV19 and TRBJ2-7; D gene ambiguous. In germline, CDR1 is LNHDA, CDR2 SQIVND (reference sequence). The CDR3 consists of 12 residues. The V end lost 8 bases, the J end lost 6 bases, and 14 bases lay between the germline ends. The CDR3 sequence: CASGLLSGEQYF. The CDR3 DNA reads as TGTGCCAGTGGGCTCTTGTCTGGCGAGCAGTACTTC.

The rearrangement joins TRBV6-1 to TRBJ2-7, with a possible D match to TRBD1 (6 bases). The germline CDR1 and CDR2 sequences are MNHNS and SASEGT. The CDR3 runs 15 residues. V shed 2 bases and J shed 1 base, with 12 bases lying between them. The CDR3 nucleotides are TGTGCCAGCAGTGAAATCCCGGGACAATCCTACGAGCAGTACTTC. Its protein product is CASSEIPGQSYEQYF.

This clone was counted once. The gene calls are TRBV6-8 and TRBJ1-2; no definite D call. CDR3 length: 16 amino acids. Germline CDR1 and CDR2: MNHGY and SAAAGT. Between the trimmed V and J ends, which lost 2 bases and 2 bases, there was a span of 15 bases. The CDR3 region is CASSYAAGWWNYGYTF. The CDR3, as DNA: TGTGCCAGCAGTTACGCGGCTGGGTGGTGGAACTATGGCTACACCTTC.

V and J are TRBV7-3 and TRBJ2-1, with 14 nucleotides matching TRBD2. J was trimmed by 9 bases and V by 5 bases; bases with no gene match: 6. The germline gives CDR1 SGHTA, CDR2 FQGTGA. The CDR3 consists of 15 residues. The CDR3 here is CASSSTGLAGVEQFF. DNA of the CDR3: TGTGCCAGCAGCAGCACGGGACTAGCGGGAGTTGAGCAGTTCTTC.

The CDR3 reads CASTLGGDTDTQYF. The DNA for the CDR3 is TGTGCCAGCACCCTCGGGGGAGACACAGATACGCAGTATTTT. The rearrangement links TRBV2 to TRBJ2-3; TRBD2 might be the D (6 bases). Germline CDR1 and CDR2: SNHLY and FYNNEI. This CDR3 comprises 14 residues. The V and J ends lost 7 bases and 2 bases respectively, with 13 bases between them.

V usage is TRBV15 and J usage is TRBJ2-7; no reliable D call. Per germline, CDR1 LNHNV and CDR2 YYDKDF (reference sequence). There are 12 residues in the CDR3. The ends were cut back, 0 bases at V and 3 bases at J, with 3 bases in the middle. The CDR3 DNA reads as TGTGCCACCAGCAGAGATAACTACGAGCAGTACTTC. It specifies CATSRDNYEQYF.